The next 21 T cell receptor beta chains were all read from a single sample in a study of T cell responses to AZD1222 COVID-19 vaccine. The table came from immunoSEQ multiplex PCR; TCRdb's copy has only in-frame clones and leaves some out. The sample has some 120,000 clones, 90% to 95% seen once. The starting material was peripheral blood, obtained on day 0 of AZD1222 vaccination. The receptors were gathered from an adult in good health.

This clone was counted once. The chain joins TRBV5-1 to TRBJ1-1; D not certain. This CDR3 contains 14 residues. CDR1 and CDR2 from the germline V gene are SGHRS and YFSETQ. Trimming stripped 0 bases from V and 5 bases from J, with 11 bases between. The CDR3 region has the DNA TGCGCCAGCAGCTTGGCCGGGGATCCAACTGAAGCTTTCTTT. Its protein product is CASSLAGDPTEAFF.

This chain links TRBV28 with TRBJ1-2; D may be TRBD1 (6 bases). V lost 7 bases, J lost 4 bases, and 16 bases lay in between. The CDR3 is 14 residues long. Germline V CDR1 and CDR2: MDHEN, SYDVKM. The CDR3 coding sequence is TGTGCCAGCACCCGAAAGACAGGCCTCTATGGCTACACCTTC. It is translated as CASTRKTGLYGYTF.

J is TRBJ1-3 and V is TRBV30, with a weak D call TRBD1 (5 bases). CDR3 length: 14 residues. The germline V and J ends were trimmed by 2 bases and 3 bases, with 11 bases remaining between them. Germline values: CDR1 GTSNPN, CDR2 SVGIG (reference sequence). The CDR3 spells CAWSFTGYGNTIYF. The CDR3 coding sequence is TGTGCCTGGAGTTTTACAGGTTATGGAAACACCATATATTTT.

V usage is TRBV27 and J usage is TRBJ1-1; D ambiguous. The CDR3 is 11 residues long. The V gene's germline CDR1 is MNHEY and CDR2 SMNVEV (reference sequence). V lost 10 bases and J 6 bases, leaving 12 bases between the germline ends. The CDR3 DNA is TGTGCCACCCGGTGGGAGGCTGAAGCTTTCTTT. This encodes CATRWEAEAFF.

CDR3 nucleotides: TGTGCCAGCGACGATAGCGGGAGATGGAACACCGGGGAGCTGTTTTTT. This gives the protein CASDDSGRWNTGELFF. This chain joins TRBV2 and TRBJ2-2; 9 positions match TRBD2. Germline assignment: CDR1 SNHLY and CDR2 FYNNEI. Trimming cost V 8 bases and J 1 base; bases outside gene matches: 8. The CDR3 consists of 16 residues.

In its sample, this clone was seen once. The V call is TRBV7-2, the J call TRBJ1-2, with D uncertain. The CDR3 length is 13 residues. V lost 5 bases to trimming and J lost 5 bases, with 12 bases between them. Germline V CDR1 and CDR2: SGHTA, FQGNSA. This CDR3 reads CASSLYGVYGYTF. The CDR3 DNA is TGTGCCAGCAGCCTCTACGGGGTATATGGCTACACCTTC.

The gene calls are TRBV18 and TRBJ2-5; D call uncertain. Between the trimmed V and J ends, which lost 1 base and 1 base, there was a span of 4 bases. Per germline, CDR1 KGHSH and CDR2 LQKENI. The length of the CDR3 is 13 residues. CDR3 protein: CASSPQGQETQYF. DNA of the CDR3: TGTGCCAGCTCACCACAAGGCCAAGAGACCCAGTACTTC. Combining the CDR3 with reference TRBV18 and TRBJ2-5 gives the whole variable domain NAGVMQNPRHLVRRRGQEARLRCSPMKGHSHVYWYRQLPEEGLKFMVYLQKENIIDESGMPKERFSAEFPKEGPSILRIQQVVRGDSAAYFCASSPQGQETQYFGPGTRLLVL.

The rearrangement links TRBV18 to TRBJ2-1; D ambiguous. The V and J ends lost 4 bases and 0 bases respectively, with 10 bases between them. This CDR3 comprises 15 residues. Germline values: CDR1 KGHSH, CDR2 LQKENI. The CDR3 sequence: CASSQSVSSYNEQFF. CDR3 bases: TGTGCCAGCTCACAATCGGTGAGCTCCTACAATGAGCAGTTCTTC.

The chain links TRBV7-9 to TRBJ1-2; D gene unclear. CDR3 length: 14 amino acids. With 2 bases removed from V and 2 bases from J, the gap between germline ends came to 9 bases. Germline lookup yields CDR1 SEHNR and CDR2 FQNEAQ (reference sequence). The CDR3 nucleotides are TGTGCCAGCAGCTTATTGCTACGCAACTATGGCTACACCTTC. It specifies CASSLLLRNYGYTF.

The chain is built from TRBV25-1 and TRBJ1-4; tentative D call: TRBD1 (6 bases). Trimming cost V 0 bases and J 8 bases, with 13 bases left between them. The CDR3 contains 15 residues. Germline V lookup: CDR1 MGHDK, CDR2 SYGVNS. The CDR3 loop is CASSEYNRAREKLFF. CDR3 nucleotides: TGTGCCAGCAGTGAATATAACAGGGCTAGGGAAAAACTGTTTTTT.

This chain links TRBV18 with TRBJ1-1; possible D gene TRBD1, 5 bases. Trimming took off 3 bases at V and 3 bases at J, with 14 bases between the two ends. Germline V gene lookup returns CDR1 KGHSH and CDR2 LQKENI. The CDR3 runs to 15 residues. The CDR3 DNA is TGTGCCAGCTCACCCCGGGCAGGGATGGACACTGAAGCTTTCTTT. Protein: CASSPRAGMDTEAFF.

This chain connects TRBV9 to TRBJ1-2, with TRBD1 matching 7 bases. V gave up 3 bases and J gave up 4 bases; unmatched junction bases: 6. Germline CDR1 and CDR2: SGDLS and YYNGEE. This CDR3 is 14 amino acids long. The DNA of the CDR3 is TGTGCCAGCAGCGCTGCCTCAGGGGGCTATGGCTACACCTTC. Encoded protein: CASSAASGGYGYTF.

The genes are TRBV7-9 and TRBJ2-5; no clear D. Germline-derived CDR1 and CDR2 are SEHNR and FQNEAQ (reference sequence). This CDR3 is 13 amino acids long. V lost 5 bases to trimming and J lost 1 base, with 8 bases between them. CDR3 in DNA: TGTGCCAGCAGCGGGGAACTCCAAGAGACCCAGTACTTC. Translated: CASSGELQETQYF.

The chain couples TRBV21-1 to TRBJ1-3; the tabulated D call, TRBD1, remains unverified against the DNA. TRBV21-1 is flagged as a pseudogene. The CDR3 has 18 amino acids. CDR3 region: CASTLDRPNFISGNTIYF. CDR3 nucleotides: TGTGCCAGCACCCTAGACAGACCGAACTTCATCTCTGGAAACACCATATATTTT.

The chain joins TRBV28 to TRBJ2-7; the D gene is possibly TRBD1 (5 bases). The CDR3 runs to 13 residues. Germline CDR1 and CDR2: MDHEN and SYDVKM. Trimming took 2 bases from V and 3 from J, leaving 8 bases between them. The CDR3 DNA follows: TGTGCCAGCAGTTTACCTGACAGCTACGAGCAGTACTTC. It encodes CASSLPDSYEQYF.

This sequence joins TRBV5-1 and TRBJ1-4, with D unresolved. This CDR3 has 14 residues. Germline V gene lookup returns CDR1 SGHRS and CDR2 YFSETQ. Trimming removed 2 bases from V and 1 base from J, with 6 bases in between. The CDR3 DNA sequence: TGCGCCAGCAGCTTTGACGGAACTAATGAAAAACTGTTTTTT. Its translation is CASSFDGTNEKLFF.

The V call is TRBV6-1, the J call TRBJ2-7, with D unresolved. Trimming shortened V by 3 bases and J by 2 bases, and 5 bases separated the two germline ends. This CDR3 region has 12 residues. CDR1 and CDR2 from the germline V gene are MNHNS and SASEGT. The CDR3 DNA is TGTGCCAGCAGTGATAGAACCTACGAGCAGTACTTC. Translation gives CASSDRTYEQYF.

The rearrangement joins TRBV27 to TRBJ2-2, with 9 bases fitting TRBD2. Germline loops: CDR1 MNHEY, CDR2 SMNVEV (reference sequence). The CDR3 contains 16 residues. V dropped 1 base and J dropped 5; count of bases not matched to a gene: 5. Here the CDR3 DNA reads TGTGCCAGCAGTTTATGGCCTGCGGGAGGGACCGGGGAGCTGTTTTTT. Translated: CASSLWPAGGTGELFF.

The V and J genes are TRBV9 and TRBJ1-1; unclear D gene. Germline V lookup: CDR1 SGDLS, CDR2 YYNGEE. V lost 0 bases and J lost 3, with 6 bases in between. The CDR3 runs 13 residues. DNA for the CDR3: TGTGCCAGCAGCGTAGTCAGCGACACTGAAGCTTTCTTT. Translated: CASSVVSDTEAFF. The full variable domain, in which reference TRBV9 and TRBJ1-1 provide the parts outside the CDR3, is DSGVTQTPKHLITATGQRVTLRCSPRSGDLSVYWYQQSLDQGLQFLIQYYNGEERAKGNILERFSAQQFPDLHSELNLSSLELGDSALYFCASSVVSDTEAFFGQGTRLTVV.

This chain connects TRBV11-2 to TRBJ2-5; TRBD1 might be the D (6 bases). Germline V gene data show CDR1 as SGHAT and CDR2 as FQNNGV. The CDR3 extends over 15 amino acids. The V and J ends lost 3 bases and 3 bases respectively, with 14 bases between them. CDR3 coding DNA: TGTGCCAGCAGCTTGAGACTTAGGACAGAAGAGACCCAGTACTTC. Its protein is CASSLRLRTEETQYF. Supplemented by reference TRBV11-2 and TRBJ2-5, the full variable domain reads EAGVAQSPRYKIIEKRQSVAFWCNPISGHATLYWYQQILGQGPKLLIQFQNNGVVDDSQLPKDRFSAERLKGVDSTLKIQPAKLEDSAVYLCASSLRLRTEETQYFGPGTRLLVL.

The rearrangement joins TRBV5-6 to TRBJ2-7, with TRBD2 as a possible D gene (5 bases). This CDR3 has 14 amino acids. Trimming left V 2 bases short and J 4 bases short, with 13 bases between. Germline V lookup: CDR1 SGHDT, CDR2 YYEEEE. In nucleotides, the CDR3 is TGTGCCAGCAGCTTAGGACTGTTGCTATACGAGCAGTACTTC. This sequence encodes CASSLGLLLYEQYF.